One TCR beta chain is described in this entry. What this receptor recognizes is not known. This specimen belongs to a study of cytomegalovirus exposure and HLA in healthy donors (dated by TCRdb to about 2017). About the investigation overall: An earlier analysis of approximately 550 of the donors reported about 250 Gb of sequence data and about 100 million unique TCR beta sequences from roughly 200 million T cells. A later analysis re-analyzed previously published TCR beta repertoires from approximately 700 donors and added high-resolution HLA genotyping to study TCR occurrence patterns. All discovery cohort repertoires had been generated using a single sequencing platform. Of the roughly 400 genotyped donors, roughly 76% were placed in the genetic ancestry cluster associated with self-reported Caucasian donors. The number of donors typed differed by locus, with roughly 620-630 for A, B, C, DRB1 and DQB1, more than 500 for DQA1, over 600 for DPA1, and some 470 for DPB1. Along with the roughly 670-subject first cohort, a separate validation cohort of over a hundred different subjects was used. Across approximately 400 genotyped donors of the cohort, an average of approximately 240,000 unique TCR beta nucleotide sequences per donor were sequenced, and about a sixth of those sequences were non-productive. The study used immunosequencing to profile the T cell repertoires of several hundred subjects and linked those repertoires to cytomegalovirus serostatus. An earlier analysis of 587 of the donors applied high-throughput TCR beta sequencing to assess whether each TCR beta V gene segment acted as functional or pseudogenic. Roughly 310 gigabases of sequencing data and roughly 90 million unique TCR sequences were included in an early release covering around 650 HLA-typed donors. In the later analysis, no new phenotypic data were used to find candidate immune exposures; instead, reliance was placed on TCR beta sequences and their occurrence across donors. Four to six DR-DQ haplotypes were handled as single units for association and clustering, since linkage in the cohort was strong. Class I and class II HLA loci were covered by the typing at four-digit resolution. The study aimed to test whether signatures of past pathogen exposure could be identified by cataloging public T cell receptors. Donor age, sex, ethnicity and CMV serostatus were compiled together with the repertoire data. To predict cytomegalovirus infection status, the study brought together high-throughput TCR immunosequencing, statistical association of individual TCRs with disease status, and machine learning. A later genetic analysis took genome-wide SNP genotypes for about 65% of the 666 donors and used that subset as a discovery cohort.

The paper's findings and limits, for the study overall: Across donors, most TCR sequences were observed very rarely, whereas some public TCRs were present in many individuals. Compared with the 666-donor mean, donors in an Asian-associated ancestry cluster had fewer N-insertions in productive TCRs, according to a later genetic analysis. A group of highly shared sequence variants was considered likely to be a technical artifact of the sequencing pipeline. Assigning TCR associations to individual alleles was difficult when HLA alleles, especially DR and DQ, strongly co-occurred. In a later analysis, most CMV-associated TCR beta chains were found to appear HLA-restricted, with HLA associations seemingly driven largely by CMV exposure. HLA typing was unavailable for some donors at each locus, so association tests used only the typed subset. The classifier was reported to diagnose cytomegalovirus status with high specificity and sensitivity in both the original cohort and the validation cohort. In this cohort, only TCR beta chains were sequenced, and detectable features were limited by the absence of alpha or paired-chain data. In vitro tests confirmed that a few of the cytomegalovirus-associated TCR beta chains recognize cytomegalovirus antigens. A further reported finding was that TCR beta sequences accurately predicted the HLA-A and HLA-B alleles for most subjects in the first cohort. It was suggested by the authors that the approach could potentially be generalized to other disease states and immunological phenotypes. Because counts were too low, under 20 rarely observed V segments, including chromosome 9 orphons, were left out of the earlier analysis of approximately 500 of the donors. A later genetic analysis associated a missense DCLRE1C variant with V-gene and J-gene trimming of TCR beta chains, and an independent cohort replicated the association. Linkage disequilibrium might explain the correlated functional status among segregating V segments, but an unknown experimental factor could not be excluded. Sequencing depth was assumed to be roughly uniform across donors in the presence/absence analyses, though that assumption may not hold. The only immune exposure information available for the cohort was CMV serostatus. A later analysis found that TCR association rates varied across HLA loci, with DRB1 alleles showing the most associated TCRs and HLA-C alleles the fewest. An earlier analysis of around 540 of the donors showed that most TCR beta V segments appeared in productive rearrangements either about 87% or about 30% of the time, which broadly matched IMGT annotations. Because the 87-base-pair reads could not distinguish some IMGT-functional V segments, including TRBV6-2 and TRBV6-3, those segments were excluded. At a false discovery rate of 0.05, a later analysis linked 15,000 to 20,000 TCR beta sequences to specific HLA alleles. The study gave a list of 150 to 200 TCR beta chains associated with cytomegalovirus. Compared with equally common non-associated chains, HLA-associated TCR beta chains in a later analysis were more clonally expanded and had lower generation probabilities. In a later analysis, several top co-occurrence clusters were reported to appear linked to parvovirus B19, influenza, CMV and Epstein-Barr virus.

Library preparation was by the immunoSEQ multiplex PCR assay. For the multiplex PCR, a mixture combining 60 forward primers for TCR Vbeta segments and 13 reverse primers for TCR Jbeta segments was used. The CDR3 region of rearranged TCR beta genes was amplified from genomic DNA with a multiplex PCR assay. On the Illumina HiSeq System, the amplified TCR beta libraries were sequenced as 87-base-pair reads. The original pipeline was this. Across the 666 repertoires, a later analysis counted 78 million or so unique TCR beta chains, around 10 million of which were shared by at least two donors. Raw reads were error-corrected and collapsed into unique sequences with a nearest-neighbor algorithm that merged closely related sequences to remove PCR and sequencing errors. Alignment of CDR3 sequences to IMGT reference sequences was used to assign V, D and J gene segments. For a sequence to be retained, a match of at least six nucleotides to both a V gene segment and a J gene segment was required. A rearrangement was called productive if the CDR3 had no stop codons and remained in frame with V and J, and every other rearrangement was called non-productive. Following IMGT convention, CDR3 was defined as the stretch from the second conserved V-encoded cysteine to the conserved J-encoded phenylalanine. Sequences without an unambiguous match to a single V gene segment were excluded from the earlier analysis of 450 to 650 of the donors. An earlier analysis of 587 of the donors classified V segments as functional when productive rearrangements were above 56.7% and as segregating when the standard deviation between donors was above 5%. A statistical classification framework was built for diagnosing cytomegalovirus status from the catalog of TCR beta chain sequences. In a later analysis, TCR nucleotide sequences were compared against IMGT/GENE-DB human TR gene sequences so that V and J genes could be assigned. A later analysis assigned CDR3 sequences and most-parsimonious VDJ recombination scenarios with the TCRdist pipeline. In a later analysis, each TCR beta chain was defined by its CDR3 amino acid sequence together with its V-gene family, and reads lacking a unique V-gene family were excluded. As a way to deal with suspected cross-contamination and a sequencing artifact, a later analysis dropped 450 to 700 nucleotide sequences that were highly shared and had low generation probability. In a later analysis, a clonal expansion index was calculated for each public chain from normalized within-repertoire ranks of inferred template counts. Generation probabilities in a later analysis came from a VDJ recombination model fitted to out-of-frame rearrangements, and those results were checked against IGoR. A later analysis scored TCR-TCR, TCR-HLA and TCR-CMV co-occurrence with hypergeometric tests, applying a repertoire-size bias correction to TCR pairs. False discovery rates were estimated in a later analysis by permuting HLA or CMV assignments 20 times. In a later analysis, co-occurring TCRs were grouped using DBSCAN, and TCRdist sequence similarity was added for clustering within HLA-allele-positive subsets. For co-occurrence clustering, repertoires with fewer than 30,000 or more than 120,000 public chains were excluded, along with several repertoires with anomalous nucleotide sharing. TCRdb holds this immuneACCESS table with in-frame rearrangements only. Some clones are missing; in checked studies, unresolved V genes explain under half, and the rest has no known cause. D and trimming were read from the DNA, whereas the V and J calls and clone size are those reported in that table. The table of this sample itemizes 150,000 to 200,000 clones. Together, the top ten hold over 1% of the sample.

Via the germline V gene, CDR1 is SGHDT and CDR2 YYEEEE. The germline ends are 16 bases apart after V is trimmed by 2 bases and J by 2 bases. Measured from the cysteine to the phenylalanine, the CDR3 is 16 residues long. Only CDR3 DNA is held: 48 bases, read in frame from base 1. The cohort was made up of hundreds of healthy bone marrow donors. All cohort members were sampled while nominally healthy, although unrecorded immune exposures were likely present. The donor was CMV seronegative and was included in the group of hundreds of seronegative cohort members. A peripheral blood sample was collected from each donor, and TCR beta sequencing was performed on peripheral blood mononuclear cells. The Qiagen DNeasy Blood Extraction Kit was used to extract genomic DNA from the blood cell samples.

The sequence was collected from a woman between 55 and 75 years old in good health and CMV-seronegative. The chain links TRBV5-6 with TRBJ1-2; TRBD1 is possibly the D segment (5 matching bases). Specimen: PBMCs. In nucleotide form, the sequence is TGTGCCAGCAGCTTTTATAGTAGGACATCAAACTATGGCTACACCTTC. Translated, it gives CASSFYSRTSNYGYTF.